This is a list of T cell receptor beta chains from one sample in a study of CD8+CD57+ T cells in acquired aplastic anemia. In TCRdb, the reads were re-called with MiXCR into one record per CDR3 protein. The sample shows some 140,000 distinct CDR3 sequences, roughly 54% of them seen only once. The specimen sequenced was sorted CD4+, CD8+, or CD8+CD57+ T cells (not recorded which) from PBMCs. Receptors were obtained from a human donor with aplastic anemia. The CDR3 runs from the conserved cysteine through the conserved F or W. The D gene is left open where the match is weak. Clone size is stated in some rows and not others, as once, few, many or a class when expanded.

j_call	d_call	v_call	clone_size	cdr3_nt	cdr3_aa
TRBJ1-3	TRBD1	TRBV12-3/TRBV12-4	many	TGTGCCATAAGGCGGGACAGGGGTACTGGAAACACCATATATTTT	CAIRRDRGTGNTIYF
TRBJ1-2	.	TRBV5-1	once	TGCGCCAGCAGTAGCGGGGGGCAAGGCTATGGCTACACCTTC	CASSSGGQGYGYTF
TRBJ1-4	.	TRBV20-1	once	TGCAGTGCTAGAGATCCCAGGGGAACTAATGAAAAACTGTTTTTT	CSARDPRGTNEKLFF
TRBJ2-5	.	TRBV7-2	few	TGTGCCAGCAGCCCGGTAGGAGAGACCCAGTACTTC	CASSPVGETQYF
TRBJ2-7	TRBD2	TRBV6-1	.	TGTGCAACGGGGGGTAGCCGACCTTCCTACGAGCAGTACTTC	CATGGSRPSYEQYF
TRBJ2-5	TRBD2	TRBV10-2	.	TGCGCCAGCAGCCCTAGCGGGAGTGGGGGCGAGACCCAGTACTTC	CASSPSGSGGETQYF
TRBJ2-7	.	TRBV19	.	TGTGCCAGTAGCTCGGGATGGCAGTCTGGGCAGTACTTC	CASSSGWQSGQYF
TRBJ1-1	TRBD1	TRBV29-1	once	TGCAGCGTTGAAACCGGACAGGGGGCGGCTGAAGCTTTCTTT	CSVETGQGAAEAFF
TRBJ1-6	TRBD1	TRBV15	.	TGTGCCACCAGCAGAGATCTCCCGGGACAGGACTCCTATAATTCACCCCTCCACTTT	CATSRDLPGQDSYNSPLHF
TRBJ2-1	.	TRBV11-1	many	TGTGCCAGCAGCTTAGGTGGGCAGGATCTCTACAATGAGCAGTTCTTC	CASSLGGQDLYNEQFF
TRBJ2-7	.	TRBV7-6	once	TGTGCCAGCAGCTCGCCGCTCCAGGGCTCCTACGAGCAGTACTTC	CASSSPLQGSYEQYF
TRBJ2-1	.	TRBV7-9	.	TGTGCCAGCAGCTTAGCCCCCTCCCCCATCTTC	CASSLAPSPIF
TRBJ2-1	.	TRBV20-1	many	TGCAGTGCTAATAGAGTAGACTACAATGAGCAGTTCTTC	CSANRVDYNEQFF
TRBJ1-3	.	TRBV5-4	few	TGTGCCAGCAGCTTGGGGCGGTCCGGAAACACCATATATTTT	CASSLGRSGNTIYF
TRBJ2-1	TRBD2	TRBV4-3	many	TGCGCCAGCAGCCGAACGACTAGCGGGGACTACAATGAGCAGTTCTTC	CASSRTTSGDYNEQFF
TRBJ2-5	TRBD2	TRBV2	few	TGTGCCAGCAGTGAAGGGGGGACTATTAAGACCCAGTACTTC	CASSEGGTIKTQYF
TRBJ2-5	.	TRBV6-2/TRBV6-3	many	TGTGCCAGCAGGCCGGGAGAGAGGGACCAAGAGACCCAGTACTTC	CASRPGERDQETQYF
TRBJ1-6	.	TRBV2	.	TGTGCCAGCAGTGAATTTGCAGGGGTCTCACCCCTCCACTTT	CASSEFAGVSPLHF
TRBJ2-7	.	TRBV9	.	TGTGCCAGCAGCGTACAGGACCGCGTCTCGGGGCAGTACTTC	CASSVQDRVSGQYF
TRBJ2-3	.	TRBV7-3	.	TGTGCCAGCAGCTCTGGGGGGGCCAGAGTGGCAGATACGCAGTATTTT	CASSSGGARVADTQYF
TRBJ2-2	.	TRBV7-9	.	TGTGCCAGCATCTATAACACCGGGGAGCTGTTTTTT	CASIYNTGELFF
TRBJ1-1	.	TRBV20-1	many	TGCAGTGCTAGGGCAGGGTTAGAGACTGAAGCTTTCTTT	CSARAGLETEAFF
TRBJ2-1	TRBD2	TRBV5-6	many	TGTGCCAGCAGCTTAGGTGGGGGGGAGAATGAGCAGTTCTTC	CASSLGGGENEQFF
TRBJ2-7	.	TRBV3-1	.	TGTGCCAGCAGCCAACTGTCAACCTACGAGCAGTACTTC	CASSQLSTYEQYF
TRBJ1-2	.	TRBV29-1	many	TGCAGCGTTGGCGGGGGAGACTATGGCTACACCTTC	CSVGGGDYGYTF
TRBJ2-7	.	TRBV12-3/TRBV12-4	many	TGTGCCAGCAGTCCCAGTAGTCAGGGCCTCTACGAGCAGTACTTC	CASSPSSQGLYEQYF